A selection of T cell receptor beta chains follows, all from one sample in a study of a mutant IDH1 vaccine in newly diagnosed glioma. The antigens of these receptors remain unknown. Sequencing was performed with immunoSEQ multiplex PCR; in TCRdb, only in-frame clones are kept and a portion is missing. The sample shows around 40,000 clones, roughly 82% of them seen only once. The sequencing here drew on PBMCs, taken from a glioma patient whose treatment included an IDH1 peptide vaccine. The receptors shown here come from a man aged 18 to 29 with glioma. Some clones in this sample may be carry-over from other donors' samples. Each CDR3 is given with its conserved first and last residue. The order of the fields is V gene, J gene, clone size, CDR3 length, D gene, CDR3 protein, CDR3 DNA. D genes are given only for firm matches. A clone size is listed for some rows: how often the clone was seen (once, few, many), or a class if it is expanded.

v_call: TRBV5-1
j_call: TRBJ1-3
clone_size: -
cdr3_length: 15
d_call: -
cdr3_aa: CASRDLDSSGNTIYF
cdr3_nt: TGCGCCAGCAGGGACTTAGACTCCTCTGGAAACACCATATATTTT

v_call: TRBV4-3
j_call: TRBJ2-2
clone_size: -
cdr3_length: 18
d_call: -
cdr3_aa: CASSQEEGGGDWTGELFF
cdr3_nt: TGCGCCAGCAGCCAAGAGGAAGGAGGGGGCGATTGGACCGGGGAGCTGTTTTTT

v_call: TRBV7-6
j_call: TRBJ1-1
clone_size: -
cdr3_length: 17
d_call: TRBD1
cdr3_aa: CASSKDRGLDSYTEAFF
cdr3_nt: TGTGCCAGCAGCAAGGACAGGGGGCTAGACTCGTACACTGAAGCTTTCTTT

v_call: TRBV7-9
j_call: TRBJ1-2
clone_size: -
cdr3_length: 16
d_call: TRBD1
cdr3_aa: CASSLARPGQGHGYTF
cdr3_nt: TGTGCCAGCAGCTTAGCTAGACCGGGACAGGGCCATGGCTACACCTTC

v_call: TRBV6-6
j_call: TRBJ2-1
clone_size: -
cdr3_length: 15
d_call: TRBD2
cdr3_aa: CASGPGTSGYNEQFF
cdr3_nt: TGTGCCAGCGGCCCCGGGACTAGCGGTTACAATGAGCAGTTCTTC

v_call: TRBV30
j_call: TRBJ1-1
clone_size: few
cdr3_length: 15
d_call: -
cdr3_aa: CAWKAGVAMNTEAFF
cdr3_nt: TGTGCCTGGAAAGCAGGGGTTGCAATGAACACTGAAGCTTTCTTT

v_call: TRBV5-1
j_call: TRBJ2-7
clone_size: -
cdr3_length: 13
d_call: -
cdr3_aa: CASSLGASYEQYF
cdr3_nt: TGCGCCAGCAGCTTGGGCGCGTCCTACGAGCAGTACTTC

v_call: TRBV18
j_call: TRBJ2-5
clone_size: -
cdr3_length: 15
d_call: TRBD2
cdr3_aa: CASSPGGGVQETQYF
cdr3_nt: TGTGCCAGCTCACCCGGCGGGGGGGTACAAGAGACCCAGTACTTC

v_call: TRBV6-5
j_call: TRBJ2-7
clone_size: -
cdr3_length: 12
d_call: -
cdr3_aa: CASRHGTYEQYF
cdr3_nt: TGTGCCAGCAGGCATGGAACCTACGAGCAGTACTTC

v_call: TRBV6-1
j_call: TRBJ1-5
clone_size: -
cdr3_length: 14
d_call: -
cdr3_aa: CASRAGTANQPQHF
cdr3_nt: TGTGCCAGCAGGGCCGGGACTGCCAATCAGCCCCAGCATTTT

v_call: TRBV7-8
j_call: TRBJ2-4
clone_size: -
cdr3_length: 15
d_call: TRBD1
cdr3_aa: CASSPRTGGSNIQYF
cdr3_nt: TGTGCCAGCAGCCCGCGGACAGGGGGATCGAACATTCAGTACTTC

v_call: TRBV6-5
j_call: TRBJ2-7
clone_size: -
cdr3_length: 16
d_call: -
cdr3_aa: CASSYEPQTSSYEQYF
cdr3_nt: TGTGCCAGCAGTTATGAGCCGCAGACTAGCTCCTACGAGCAGTACTTC

v_call: TRBV5-4
j_call: TRBJ2-2
clone_size: few
cdr3_length: 16
d_call: TRBD2
cdr3_aa: CASSLAGTSGTGELFF
cdr3_nt: TGTGCCAGCAGCTTGGCTGGGACTAGCGGCACCGGGGAGCTGTTTTTT

v_call: TRBV5-1
j_call: TRBJ1-2
clone_size: once
cdr3_length: 14
d_call: -
cdr3_aa: CASSLADSSGGYTF
cdr3_nt: TGCGCCAGCAGCTTGGCGGACAGTTCGGGTGGCTACACCTTC

v_call: TRBV11-2
j_call: TRBJ1-4
clone_size: once
cdr3_length: 15
d_call: -
cdr3_aa: CASSYKLGKGEKLFF
cdr3_nt: TGTGCCAGCAGCTATAAACTCGGGAAGGGAGAAAAACTGTTTTTT

v_call: TRBV6-5
j_call: TRBJ2-7
clone_size: -
cdr3_length: 14
d_call: -
cdr3_aa: CASSFAGPSYEQYF
cdr3_nt: TGTGCCAGCAGTTTCGCAGGACCCTCCTACGAGCAGTACTTC

v_call: TRBV6-5
j_call: TRBJ2-7
clone_size: -
cdr3_length: 14
d_call: TRBD1
cdr3_aa: CASRPDRVGYEQYF
cdr3_nt: TGTGCCAGCAGACCCGACAGGGTAGGCTACGAGCAGTACTTC

v_call: TRBV5-4
j_call: TRBJ1-2
clone_size: once
cdr3_length: 14
d_call: -
cdr3_aa: CASSLVRGNYGYTF
cdr3_nt: TGTGCCAGCAGCTTGGTGCGGGGAAACTATGGCTACACCTTC

v_call: TRBV2
j_call: TRBJ2-5
clone_size: -
cdr3_length: 18
d_call: TRBD1
cdr3_aa: CASSESLARGRTQETQYF
cdr3_nt: TGTGCCAGCAGTGAAAGTTTGGCCAGGGGGCGGACTCAAGAGACCCAGTACTTC

v_call: TRBV6-6
j_call: TRBJ1-1
clone_size: few
cdr3_length: 16
d_call: TRBD1
cdr3_aa: CASSGQGITMNTEAFF
cdr3_nt: TGTGCCAGCAGTGGACAGGGGATCACTATGAACACTGAAGCTTTCTTT

v_call: TRBV7-2
j_call: TRBJ1-5
clone_size: -
cdr3_length: 14
d_call: -
cdr3_aa: CASSLGHNNQPQHF
cdr3_nt: TGTGCCAGCAGCCTAGGACATAACAATCAGCCCCAGCATTTT

v_call: TRBV6-6
j_call: TRBJ2-4
clone_size: -
cdr3_length: 16
d_call: TRBD1
cdr3_aa: CASSATGGKAKNIQYF
cdr3_nt: TGTGCCAGCAGTGCCACAGGGGGCAAGGCCAAAAACATTCAGTACTTC

v_call: TRBV25-1
j_call: TRBJ1-4
clone_size: -
cdr3_length: 16
d_call: TRBD1
cdr3_aa: CASSGGQRATNEKLFF
cdr3_nt: TGTGCCAGCAGTGGGGGACAGCGTGCAACTAATGAAAAACTGTTTTTT

v_call: TRBV5-6
j_call: TRBJ2-7
clone_size: -
cdr3_length: 13
d_call: -
cdr3_aa: CASSYPKGYEQYF
cdr3_nt: TGTGCCAGCAGCTATCCGAAGGGCTACGAGCAGTACTTC

v_call: TRBV30
j_call: TRBJ2-6
clone_size: -
cdr3_length: 17
d_call: TRBD1
cdr3_aa: CAWRRTGDLSGANVLTF
cdr3_nt: TGTGCCTGGAGGCGGACAGGGGACCTCTCTGGGGCCAACGTCCTGACTTTC

v_call: TRBV7-9
j_call: TRBJ2-7
clone_size: -
cdr3_length: 14
d_call: -
cdr3_aa: CASSPQGLGYEQYF
cdr3_nt: TGTGCCAGCAGCCCGCAGGGGTTAGGCTACGAGCAGTACTTC

v_call: TRBV10-3
j_call: TRBJ2-7
clone_size: -
cdr3_length: 15
d_call: TRBD1
cdr3_aa: CAISDPGTGLDEQYF
cdr3_nt: TGTGCCATCAGTGACCCAGGGACAGGGTTGGACGAGCAGTACTTC

v_call: TRBV6-1
j_call: TRBJ2-5
clone_size: -
cdr3_length: 15
d_call: TRBD1
cdr3_aa: CASSRDRTVQETQYF
cdr3_nt: TGTGCCAGCAGTAGGGACAGAACGGTCCAAGAGACCCAGTACTTC

v_call: TRBV6-5
j_call: TRBJ2-3
clone_size: -
cdr3_length: 14
d_call: TRBD2
cdr3_aa: CASRLAGGTDTQYF
cdr3_nt: TGTGCCAGCAGACTAGCGGGGGGCACAGATACGCAGTATTTT

v_call: TRBV25-1
j_call: TRBJ2-6
clone_size: -
cdr3_length: 13
d_call: -
cdr3_aa: CASSFSGANVLTF
cdr3_nt: TGTGCCAGCAGTTTCTCTGGGGCCAACGTCCTGACTTTC

v_call: TRBV9
j_call: TRBJ1-1
clone_size: -
cdr3_length: 15
d_call: -
cdr3_aa: CASSAEPNLNTEAFF
cdr3_nt: TGTGCCAGCAGCGCAGAGCCGAACTTGAACACTGAAGCTTTCTTT

v_call: TRBV10-3
j_call: TRBJ2-3
clone_size: -
cdr3_length: 15
d_call: -
cdr3_aa: CAISESGTSTDTQYF
cdr3_nt: TGTGCCATCAGTGAGTCGGGTACTAGCACAGATACGCAGTATTTT

v_call: TRBV5-1
j_call: TRBJ2-7
clone_size: -
cdr3_length: 14
d_call: TRBD1
cdr3_aa: CASSDRVPAYEQYF
cdr3_nt: TGCGCCAGCAGCGACAGGGTTCCCGCCTACGAGCAGTACTTC

v_call: TRBV5-8
j_call: TRBJ2-7
clone_size: -
cdr3_length: 16
d_call: -
cdr3_aa: CASSFSGAQAGYEQYF
cdr3_nt: TGTGCCAGCAGCTTCTCAGGAGCACAGGCTGGCTACGAGCAGTACTTC

v_call: TRBV19
j_call: TRBJ1-4
clone_size: -
cdr3_length: 15
d_call: -
cdr3_aa: CASSRRQGGNEKLFF
cdr3_nt: TGTGCCAGTAGCCGCCGGCAGGGAGGTAATGAAAAACTGTTTTTT

v_call: TRBV9
j_call: TRBJ1-1
clone_size: few
cdr3_length: 19
d_call: -
cdr3_aa: CASSASTEFGEYMNTEAFF
cdr3_nt: TGTGCCAGCAGCGCAAGCACAGAATTTGGAGAGTATATGAACACTGAAGCTTTCTTT

v_call: TRBV7-2
j_call: TRBJ2-7
clone_size: -
cdr3_length: 14
d_call: -
cdr3_aa: CASSFAGGSSEQYF
cdr3_nt: TGTGCCAGCAGCTTCGCCGGGGGCTCCAGCGAGCAGTACTTC

v_call: TRBV5-1
j_call: TRBJ2-7
clone_size: once
cdr3_length: 15
d_call: -
cdr3_aa: CASSFLREAAYEQYF
cdr3_nt: TGCGCCAGCAGCTTTTTGAGGGAGGCCGCCTACGAGCAGTACTTC

v_call: TRBV7-2
j_call: TRBJ2-2
clone_size: -
cdr3_length: 15
d_call: -
cdr3_aa: CASSRTTVNTGELFF
cdr3_nt: TGTGCCAGCAGCCGAACGACAGTGAACACCGGGGAGCTGTTTTTT

v_call: TRBV7-8
j_call: TRBJ1-1
clone_size: -
cdr3_length: 15
d_call: -
cdr3_aa: CASSRGNSVNTEAFF
cdr3_nt: TGTGCCAGCAGCCGCGGTAATTCGGTGAACACTGAAGCTTTCTTT

v_call: TRBV9
j_call: TRBJ1-2
clone_size: -
cdr3_length: 16
d_call: -
cdr3_aa: CASSEQFRGSNYGYTF
cdr3_nt: TGTGCCAGCAGCGAACAGTTCAGGGGCTCTAACTATGGCTACACCTTC

v_call: TRBV4-1
j_call: TRBJ2-3
clone_size: -
cdr3_length: 16
d_call: TRBD2
cdr3_aa: CASSPRESPPTDTQYF
cdr3_nt: TGCGCCAGCAGCCCGCGGGAGTCCCCCCCCACAGATACGCAGTATTTT

v_call: TRBV7-9
j_call: TRBJ2-3
clone_size: -
cdr3_length: 12
d_call: -
cdr3_aa: CASSKEVDTQYF
cdr3_nt: TGTGCCAGCAGCAAAGAAGTGGATACGCAGTATTTT

v_call: TRBV5-1
j_call: TRBJ2-3
clone_size: -
cdr3_length: 16
d_call: TRBD2
cdr3_aa: CASRHTSGGPTDTQYF
cdr3_nt: TGCGCCAGCAGGCACACCAGCGGGGGCCCCACAGATACGCAGTATTTT

v_call: TRBV30
j_call: TRBJ2-5
clone_size: -
cdr3_length: 13
d_call: -
cdr3_aa: CAWSVRFGETQYF
cdr3_nt: TGTGCCTGGAGTGTTCGATTCGGGGAGACCCAGTACTTC